This T cell receptor beta chain was sequenced for a study of blood T cell repertoires in COVID-19. Study as a whole: Samples representing acute and convalescent COVID-19 were sourced from the United States, Italy and Spain. From T cells, B-cell-depleted T cells, or PBMCs came the material, which was cDNA or gDNA.

After removal of 3 bases from V and 2 bases from J, the junction contained 5 bases not matched to a gene. This CDR3 spans 16 amino acids. Looked up from germline, CDR1 is GTSNPN and CDR2 is SVGIG (reference sequence). In the authors' workflow: Nucleated cell number was recorded as an estimate derived from reference gene primer amplification. Libraries were prepared by immunoSEQ multiplex PCR; TCRdb keeps only in-frame clonotypes and omits some of them. That table furnishes V, J and clone size, whereas the DNA furnished D and trimming. This sample has around 170,000 clones, with roughly nine tenths found just once.

The receptor's source is a man between 60 and 75 years old with acute or convalescent COVID-19. The rearrangement uses TRBV30 and TRBJ2-7; TRBD2 aligns across 15 bases. The sequencing sample was made of peripheral blood. CDR3 amino acids: CAWSGTSGGLTYEQYF. The DNA of the CDR3 is TGTGCCTGGAGCGGGACTAGCGGGGGGTTAACCTACGAGCAGTACTTC.